The 22 T cell receptor beta chains in this list originate from one sample, sequenced in a study of shared clonotypes between healthy human individuals. TCRdb's copy holds only in-frame clones and misses some; the assay was immunoSEQ multiplex PCR. Of 2 million to 2.5 million clones listed, 85% to 95% are singletons. Sequenced material: naive CD4+ T cells from PBMCs. The subset denotes: CD45RA+ positively selected. All receptors derive from a man aged 18 to 29 in good health. Some clones in this sample may be carry-over from other donors' samples.

The chain joins TRBV9 to TRBJ1-2; 12 bases map to TRBD1. The CDR3 runs to 15 residues. Germline CDR1 is SGDLS and CDR2 is YYNGEE. Unmatched junction bases numbered 2, after V lost 2 bases and J lost 3 bases. The CDR3 region has the DNA TGTGCCAGCAGCGTCCGGGACAGGGGGCACTATGGCTACACCTTC. This encodes CASSVRDRGHYGYTF.

The chain employs TRBV7-3 and TRBJ2-2; 7 bases line up with TRBD1. Per germline, CDR1 SGHTA and CDR2 FQGTGA. The CDR3 spans 17 residues. V gave up 5 bases and J gave up 0 bases; unmatched junction bases: 9. Here the CDR3 DNA reads TGTGCCAGCAGCCCCCGGGACAGAGACCCGAACACCGGGGAGCTGTTTTTT. It translates to CASSPRDRDPNTGELFF.

The J gene is TRBJ1-1, the V gene TRBV7-2; D is perhaps TRBD1 (5 bases). In germline, CDR1 is SGHTA, CDR2 FQGNSA. Trimming left V 5 bases short and J 0 bases short, with 13 bases between. This CDR3 comprises 15 residues. The CDR3 DNA sequence: TGTGCCAGCAGCCTGGGGGTCGGGATGAACACTGAAGCTTTCTTT. It yields the protein CASSLGVGMNTEAFF.

This clone was observed a single time. The CDR3, as DNA: TGTGCCAGCTCACCGGGACTAGCGGGGGTGGAGACCCAGTACTTC. It yields the protein CASSPGLAGVETQYF. The rearrangement links TRBV18 to TRBJ2-5; 14 bases map to TRBD2. This CDR3 contains 15 residues. The J segment lost 5 bases and the V segment lost 3 bases, leaving 2 bases of the junction unmatched. The V gene's germline CDR1 is KGHSH and CDR2 LQKENI.

The chain is built from TRBV6-1 and TRBJ2-5; D unclear. V was pared by 2 bases and J by 5 bases, with 9 bases between. Germline CDR1 MNHNS, CDR2 SASEGT. CDR3 length equals 13 residues. The CDR3 DNA reads as TGTGCCAGCAGTGAACAGCCAGTGGAGACCCAGTACTTC. This sequence encodes CASSEQPVETQYF.

The chain links TRBV9 to TRBJ2-5, with D hard to call. The germline V gene has CDR1 SGDLS and CDR2 YYNGEE. There are 13 residues in the CDR3. The V gene lost 2 bases and the J gene lost 5 bases, with 10 bases spanning the gap. The CDR3 DNA sequence: TGTGCCAGCAGCGTGAGGAGCAAGGAGACCCAGTACTTC. It yields the protein CASSVRSKETQYF. Looking up the rest from reference TRBV9 and TRBJ2-5 gives the full variable domain: DSGVTQTPKHLITATGQRVTLRCSPRSGDLSVYWYQQSLDQGLQFLIQYYNGEERAKGNILERFSAQQFPDLHSELNLSSLELGDSALYFCASSVRSKETQYFGPGTRLLVL.

This clone was counted only a few times. The chain has TRBV14 and TRBJ1-2; D unresolved. Per the germline V gene, CDR1 is SGHDN and CDR2 is FVKESK. Trimming cost V 3 bases and J 4 bases, with 6 bases left between them. The CDR3 spans 12 residues. CDR3 amino acids: CASSQGIYGYTF. DNA of the CDR3: TGTGCCAGCAGCCAGGGAATCTATGGCTACACCTTC.

The J gene is TRBJ2-5, the V gene TRBV30; the D gene is possibly TRBD2 (5 bases). This CDR3 contains 12 residues. Trimming removed 1 base at V and 5 bases at J, with 8 bases between. Germline V gives CDR1 GTSNPN, CDR2 SVGIG (reference sequence). The CDR3, as DNA: TGTGCCTGGAGTGACGCGGGCGAGACCCAGTACTTC. Protein product: CAWSDAGETQYF.

V and J are TRBV11-2 and TRBJ2-5; 9 bases fit TRBD1. The V and J ends lost 6 bases and 2 bases, in that order; junction bases with no gene match: 7. The CDR3 has 15 residues. Germline CDR1 and CDR2: SGHAT and FQNNGV. The CDR3, as DNA: TGTGCCAGCAGATTCCCCGGGACAGGGCAAGAGACCCAGTACTTC. Its translation is CASRFPGTGQETQYF. The whole variable domain, filled in from reference TRBV11-2 and TRBJ2-5, reads EAGVAQSPRYKIIEKRQSVAFWCNPISGHATLYWYQQILGQGPKLLIQFQNNGVVDDSQLPKDRFSAERLKGVDSTLKIQPAKLEDSAVYLCASRFPGTGQETQYFGPGTRLLVL.

The chain combines TRBV5-1 with TRBJ1-4, with D maybe TRBD1 (6 bases). Germline CDR1 reads SGHRS; CDR2 reads YFSETQ. Trimming removed 4 bases from V and 0 bases from J, with 13 bases in between. The CDR3 is 16 residues long. The CDR3, as DNA: TGCGCCAGCAGCGAGGGGGGTGGAACAACTAATGAAAAACTGTTTTTT. Its protein product is CASSEGGGTTNEKLFF. The entire variable domain, with the rest obtained from reference TRBV5-1 and TRBJ1-4, is as follows: KAGVTQTPRYLIKTRGQQVTLSCSPISGHRSVSWYQQTPGQGLQFLFEYFSETQRNKGNFPGRFSGRQFSNSRSEMNVSTLELGDSALYLCASSEGGGTTNEKLFFGSGTQLSVL.

The chain couples TRBV2 to TRBJ2-2; 8 bases fit TRBD2. Germline CDR1 SNHLY, CDR2 FYNNEI. The CDR3 has 15 residues. J was trimmed by 5 bases and V by 6 bases; bases with no gene match: 8. This CDR3 is CASSSAGVGTGELFF. CDR3 nucleotide sequence: TGTGCCAGCAGCTCAGCGGGAGTCGGGACCGGGGAGCTGTTTTTT.

The rearrangement links TRBV28 to TRBJ2-6; D gene unclear. The CDR3 has 15 residues. The ends were cut back, 3 bases at V and 9 bases at J, with 15 bases in the middle. CDR1 and CDR2 from the germline V gene are MDHEN and SYDVKM. The CDR3 region is CASSFSGLSVNVLTF. In DNA form, the CDR3 reads TGTGCCAGCAGTTTCTCGGGTTTATCGGTCAACGTCCTGACTTTC.

V and J are TRBV5-6 and TRBJ2-3, with 9 nucleotides matching TRBD2. The CDR3 length is 14 residues. With 3 bases clipped from V and 7 bases from J, the junction kept 6 bases outside the gene matches. Germline CDR1 SGHDT, CDR2 YYEEEE. The CDR3 region is CASSYGTSPNTQYF. CDR3 DNA sequence: TGTGCCAGCAGCTACGGGACTAGCCCCAATACGCAGTATTTT.

V is TRBV28 and J is TRBJ2-1; 8 bases fit TRBD2. Germline V gene data show CDR1 as MDHEN and CDR2 as SYDVKM. The CDR3 contains 15 residues. Germline trimming cut 6 bases from V and 1 base from J; bases unmatched to any gene: 5. CDR3 in amino acids: CASSPGLESYNEQFF. Here the CDR3 DNA reads TGTGCCAGCAGCCCGGGACTAGAGTCCTACAATGAGCAGTTCTTC.

This chain links TRBV6-4 with TRBJ1-3, with D maybe TRBD1 (5 bases). The CDR3 runs to 17 residues. CDR1 is MRHNA and CDR2 is SNTAGT in the germline V gene. The V end was cut by 0 bases, the J end by 2 bases, with 14 bases between. DNA of the CDR3: TGTGCCAGCAGTGACTCGAGTCTCAGCAGGGCTGGAAACACCATATATTTT. It translates to CASSDSSLSRAGNTIYF.

The chain joins TRBV10-1 to TRBJ2-1; D is unclear. Trimming shortened V by 1 base and J by 7 bases, and 14 bases separated the two germline ends. CDR3 length equals 15 residues. Per the germline V gene, CDR1 is WNHNN and CDR2 is SYGVQD (reference sequence). The DNA for the CDR3 is TGCGCCAGCAGTGAGTACTCCTGGTTTCAGAATGAGCAGTTCTTC. As protein: CASSEYSWFQNEQFF.

This chain joins TRBV4-2 and TRBJ1-6; D remains unclear. V dropped 1 base and J dropped 4 bases, with 8 bases sitting between them. Germline CDR1 LGHNA, CDR2 YNFKEQ. The CDR3 has 15 residues. The CDR3 region has the DNA TGTGCCAGCAGCCAAGTATCAGGTTATAATTCACCCCTCCACTTT. This encodes CASSQVSGYNSPLHF.

The J gene is TRBJ2-1, the V gene TRBV19; TRBD1 aligns across 7 bases. Per the germline V gene, CDR1 is LNHDA and CDR2 is SQIVND (reference sequence). The CDR3 is made up of 15 amino acids. The V gene end was trimmed by 5 bases and the J gene end by 4 bases; junction bases not matched to a gene: 8. The CDR3 loop is CASSRDRIPYNEQFF. As DNA, the CDR3 is TGTGCCAGTAGTCGGGACAGAATTCCGTACAATGAGCAGTTCTTC.

About this clone itself: Other DNA sequences in this specimen translate into the identical CDR3. The CDR3 DNA is TGTGCCAGCAGCTTAGGGCAGGGAGGGTATGGCTACACCTTC. This gives the protein CASSLGQGGYGYTF. The rearrangement joins TRBV11-2 to TRBJ1-2; D perhaps matches TRBD1 (5 bases). The V end was cut by 1 base, the J end by 5 bases, with 11 bases between. Looked up from germline, CDR1 is SGHAT and CDR2 is FQNNGV. There are 14 residues in the CDR3.

The V call is TRBV27, the J call TRBJ1-1, with D perhaps TRBD1 (5 bases). In germline, CDR1 is MNHEY, CDR2 SMNVEV (reference sequence). The CDR3 runs 15 residues. V shed 5 bases and J shed 5 bases, with 18 bases lying between them. Here the CDR3 DNA reads TGTGCCAGCAGTCCCCAGGGCTTGACCCGGACTGAAGCTTTCTTT. Its translation: CASSPQGLTRTEAFF.

Comment on this clone: The sample has other DNA sequences that encode this CDR3 too. The J gene is TRBJ2-3, the V gene TRBV5-6; D remains unclear. V was cut by 0 bases and J by 3 bases, with 2 bases left in between. The CDR3 length is 12 residues. Germline CDR1 is SGHDT and CDR2 is YYEEEE. This chain's CDR3 is CASSLATDTQYF. In DNA, the CDR3 is TGTGCCAGCAGCTTGGCGACAGATACGCAGTATTTT.

V is TRBV2 and J is TRBJ1-1; 11 bases match TRBD1. Germline V gene data show CDR1 as SNHLY and CDR2 as FYNNEI. This CDR3 is built from 17 residues. V shed 1 base, J shed 4 bases, and the junction held 8 bases outside the gene matches. In DNA form, the CDR3 reads TGTGCCAGCAGTGAAGACTATACCGGGACAGGGGGCACTGAAGCTTTCTTT. This encodes CASSEDYTGTGGTEAFF.